This T cell receptor (beta chain) stems from a study of cytomegalovirus exposure and HLA in healthy donors. Study results and caveats: About 180 TCR beta chains were listed as cytomegalovirus-associated.

Clones were sequenced by immunoSEQ multiplex PCR, and TCRdb holds only the in-frame ones, with some missing. The repertoire holds 150,000 to 200,000 clones, with roughly 96% as singletons. This clone has only one observation. Antigen unknown. V gave up 1 base and J gave up 9 bases; unmatched junction bases: 8. Germline lookup yields CDR1 MGHRA and CDR2 YSYEKL. This CDR3 has 17 amino acids. The specimen was PBMCs. This sequence originates from a woman aged 18-29 years in good health and CMV-seronegative. The rearrangement links TRBV4-1 to TRBJ2-1; 14 bases agree with TRBD2. The CDR3 loop is CASSQVTPGLAGAEQFF. In nucleotides, the CDR3 is TGCGCCAGCAGCCAAGTAACACCGGGACTAGCGGGGGCTGAGCAGTTCTTC.